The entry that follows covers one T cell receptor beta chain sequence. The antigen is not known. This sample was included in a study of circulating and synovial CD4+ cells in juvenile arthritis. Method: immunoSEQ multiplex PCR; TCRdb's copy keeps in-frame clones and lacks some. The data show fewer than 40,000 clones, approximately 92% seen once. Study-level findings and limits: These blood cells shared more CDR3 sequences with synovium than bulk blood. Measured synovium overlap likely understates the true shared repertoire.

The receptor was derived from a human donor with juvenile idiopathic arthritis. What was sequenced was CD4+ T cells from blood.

As DNA, the CDR3 is TGTGCCAGCAGCCTAATGCTCAACGAGCAGTACTTC. Protein: CASSLMLNEQYF. V is TRBV7-9 and J is TRBJ2-5; D is unresolved. Judging by the DNA end, TRBJ2-7 fits better; the J call may be wrong. CDR1 is SEHNR and CDR2 is FQNEAQ in the germline V gene (reference sequence). The CDR3 covers 12 residues.